Given below is one T cell receptor beta chain in context. This clonotype showed up many times. This clone's antigen is unknown. Per-base quality was not reported, and no clone a single base away is much larger than it. Per the germline V gene, SGHVS is the CDR1 and FQNEAQ is the CDR2. Its CDR3 holds 17 amino acids, cysteine through phenylalanine. Only CDR3 DNA is held: 51 bases, read in frame from base 1. V is pared back by 2 bases and J by 4 bases, with 19 bases lying between the germline termini. This record comes from a study of T cell repertoires in cytomegalovirus infection (dated by TCRdb to the late 2010s). About the investigation overall: Because public TCR beta signatures pointed to carriage of CMV infection together with the matching HLA type, the HLA type of each donor mattered for the analysis.

Beyond this particular receptor, the publication reports: The ex vivo response was dominated by HLA-C-restricted CMV-specific TCR beta clonotypes, which also provided the single most frequent clonotype in two of eight donors. In both this cohort and an independent cohort of some 380 donors, the cumulative frequency of public TCR beta family members distinguished carriers of CMV infection plus the relevant HLA type.

Instrument on record: Illumina HiSeq 1500. Through fastp at Q25 and MiXCR, TCRdb rebuilt clones from the public reads, retaining in-frame beta chains. When rows share a CDR3 protein, they turn into one entry using the most common DNA and genes. A total of 65,000 to 95,000 distinct CDR3 sequences appear in this sample, about 3.8% of them only once. The ten top clones hold approximately 4.3% of the sample. Source material: PBMCs. Recombination joined TRBV7-8 with TRBJ2-3; TRBD2 is possibly the D segment (6 matching bases). This receptor was obtained from a human donor in good health (CMV status not recorded). Some clones in this sample may be carry-over from other donors' samples. The nucleotide sequence reads TGTGCCAGCAGCTTATCCGCTTTACTAGCCCTGGCAGATACGCAGTATTTT. It translates to CASSLSALLALADTQYF.